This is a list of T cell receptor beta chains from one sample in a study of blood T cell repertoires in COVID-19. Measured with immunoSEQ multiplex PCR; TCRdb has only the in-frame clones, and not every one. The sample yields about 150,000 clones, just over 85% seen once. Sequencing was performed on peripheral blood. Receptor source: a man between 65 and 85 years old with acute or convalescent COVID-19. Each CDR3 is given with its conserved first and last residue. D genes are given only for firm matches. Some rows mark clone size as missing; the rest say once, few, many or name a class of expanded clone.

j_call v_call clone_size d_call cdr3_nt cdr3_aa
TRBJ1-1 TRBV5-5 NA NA TGTGCCAGCAGTCTAGGAGGAGACACTGAAGCTTTCTTT CASSLGGDTEAFF
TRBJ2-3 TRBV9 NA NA TGTGCCAGCAGCGTAGGGCCAAGCGACGGCACAGATACGCAGTATTTT CASSVGPSDGTDTQYF
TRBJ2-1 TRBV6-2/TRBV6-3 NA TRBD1 TGTGCCAGCAGCCCCACCGGACAGGGACGATACAATGAGCAGTTCTTC CASSPTGQGRYNEQFF
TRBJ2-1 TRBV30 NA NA TGTGCCTGGAGTGTACATCGGGCGGGCAATGAGCAGTTCTTC CAWSVHRAGNEQFF
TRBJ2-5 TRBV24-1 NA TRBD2 TGTGCCACCAGTGATTTCAGGGCGGGGGACCAAGAGACCCAGTACTTC CATSDFRAGDQETQYF
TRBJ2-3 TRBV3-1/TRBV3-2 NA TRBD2 TGTGCCAGCAGCCATGCGGGAGGAACAGATACGCAGTATTTT CASSHAGGTDTQYF
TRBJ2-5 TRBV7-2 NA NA TGTGCCAGCAGCACTGCGGTTCTTGGGAGGGAGACCCAGTACTTC CASSTAVLGRETQYF
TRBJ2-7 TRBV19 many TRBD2 TGTGCCAGTAGTAGCGGGAGGAGCTCCTACGAGCAGTACTTC CASSSGRSSYEQYF
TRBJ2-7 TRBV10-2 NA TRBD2 TGCGCCAGCAGTGAGTCGCTAGCGGGAGTGTACGAGCAGTACTTC CASSESLAGVYEQYF
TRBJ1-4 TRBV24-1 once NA TGTGCCACCGCTCTAGGGACATTTGGTGAAAAACTGTTTTTT CATALGTFGEKLFF
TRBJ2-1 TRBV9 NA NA TGTGCCAGCAGCGCAACAGGATACAATGAGCAGTTCTTC CASSATGYNEQFF
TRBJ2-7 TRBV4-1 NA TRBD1 TGCGCCAGCAGCCAAGATGGCTTAGGGGGCGGCGACGAGCAGTACTTC CASSQDGLGGGDEQYF
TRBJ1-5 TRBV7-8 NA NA TGTGCCAGCAGCGTTTCGGGGGGCAATCAGCCCCAGCATTTT CASSVSGGNQPQHF
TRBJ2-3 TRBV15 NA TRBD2 TGTGCCACCAGCCGTGGACTAGCCGGGGGTGATACGCAGTATTTT CATSRGLAGGDTQYF
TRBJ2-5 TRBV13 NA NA TGTGCCAGCAGCTTATATTCCGCGGCGACCCAGTACTTC CASSLYSAATQYF
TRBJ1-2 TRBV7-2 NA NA TGTGCCAGCAGCCAATACAGGACACCCTATGGCTACACCTTC CASSQYRTPYGYTF
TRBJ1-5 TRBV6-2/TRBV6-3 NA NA TGTGCCAGCAGTGGCCCCGGGGGGCATGATCAGCCCCAGCATTTT CASSGPGGHDQPQHF
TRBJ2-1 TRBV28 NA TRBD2 TGTGCCAGCAGTTTAGCGGGAGGGAACTACAATGAGCAGTTCTTC CASSLAGGNYNEQFF
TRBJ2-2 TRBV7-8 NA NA TGTGCCAGCATTCAGCGTCTCGACAGTTTTAACACCGGGGAGCTGTTTTTT CASIQRLDSFNTGELFF
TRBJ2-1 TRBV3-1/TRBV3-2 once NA TGTGCCAGCAGCCAAGCGCAGGGATTAAATGAGCAGTTCTTC CASSQAQGLNEQFF
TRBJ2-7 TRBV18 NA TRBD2 TGTGCCAGCTCACCACTGGCGGGAGAGTACGAGCAGTACTTC CASSPLAGEYEQYF
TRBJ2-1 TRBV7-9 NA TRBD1 TGTGCCAGCAGCTTAACGGGACAGGGCGGGAATGAGCAGTTCTTC CASSLTGQGGNEQFF